Listed below are T cell receptor beta chains from one sample, sequenced in a study of blood T cells in healthy people across ages. One entry per CDR3 protein results from TCRdb running MiXCR on the 5' RACE reads. The sample carries roughly 800,000 distinct CDR3 sequences, approximately 55% recorded once. Sequenced material: blood. The receptors stem from a man older than 75 in good health. Both conserved end residues are part of each CDR3. D genes are given only for firm matches. Where a row states a size, it is once, few, many or the class of an expanded clone; other rows omit it.

v_call,d_call,clone_size,j_call,cdr3_aa,cdr3_nt
TRBV2,.,once,TRBJ2-7,CASQREMSGNSYEQYF,TGTGCCAGCCAGAGGGAGATGAGCGGCAACTCCTACGAGCAGTACTTC
TRBV24-1,.,.,TRBJ2-1,CATSDFKTGSSYNEQFF,TGTGCCACCAGTGATTTCAAGACCGGGAGCTCCTACAATGAGCAGTTCTTC
TRBV10-3,TRBD2,.,TRBJ2-3,CAIRGTSGGTERYAYF,TGTGCCATCAGGGGGACTAGCGGGGGGACAGAACGTTACGCGTATTTT
TRBV9,.,.,TRBJ1-2,CASSVASGGGYTF,TGTGCCAGCAGCGTAGCTAGTGGAGGTGGCTACACCTTC
TRBV20-1,TRBD1,.,TRBJ1-2,CSASTGGRGYTF,TGCAGTGCTAGTACAGGGGGTCGTGGCTACACCTTC
TRBV19,.,.,TRBJ2-1,CASSPGNNNEQFF,TGTGCCAGTAGTCCAGGGAACAACAATGAGCAGTTCTTC
TRBV20-1,.,.,TRBJ1-4,CSASRFATNEKLFF,TGCAGTGCTAGCCGGTTTGCAACTAATGAAAAACTGTTTTTT
TRBV29-1,.,.,TRBJ1-5,CSVEEQGGTQHF,TGCAGCGTTGAGGAACAGGGAGGAACCCAGCATTTT
TRBV11-2,TRBD2,.,TRBJ2-1,CASSFPGLAGYNEQFF,TGTGCCAGCAGCTTCCCCGGACTAGCGGGGTACAATGAGCAGTTCTTC
TRBV24-1,.,.,TRBJ2-7,CATSLSGTYEQYF,TGTGCCACCAGTCTAAGCGGAACCTACGAGCAGTACTTC
TRBV6-1,TRBD1,once,TRBJ2-1,CASSWGQQQFF,TGTGCCAGCAGTTGGGGACAGCAGCAGTTCTTC
TRBV30,.,once,TRBJ1-5,CAWGGGVDQPQHF,TGTGCCTGGGGCGGGGGAGTGGATCAGCCCCAGCATTTT
TRBV6-2/TRBV6-3,TRBD1,many,TRBJ2-2,CASSYSPQGTNTGELFF,TGTGCCAGCAGTTACTCACCACAGGGGACGAACACCGGGGAGCTGTTTTTT
TRBV28,TRBD2,.,TRBJ2-3,CASSPTSGTLAQYF,TGTGCCAGCAGCCCGACTAGCGGGACCCTCGCGCAGTATTTT
TRBV10-3,TRBD1,few,TRBJ2-3,CAIRAGQEGDTQYF,TGTGCCATCAGGGCGGGACAGGAGGGAGATACGCAGTATTTT
TRBV12-3/TRBV12-4,.,.,TRBJ2-1,CASSSPGVPVINEQFF,TGTGCCAGCAGTTCACCAGGGGTTCCGGTTATTAATGAGCAGTTCTTC
TRBV27,.,.,TRBJ2-3,CASSLSTRGTDTQYF,TGTGCCAGCAGTTTATCCACTAGGGGTACAGATACGCAGTATTTT
TRBV5-1,.,.,TRBJ1-2,CASSPAGEVGYTF,TGCGCCAGCAGCCCGGCCGGGGAAGTAGGCTACACCTTC
TRBV6-5,.,once,TRBJ1-3,CASSSTGTSGNTIYF,TGTGCCAGCAGTTCCACCGGGACCTCTGGAAACACCATATATTTT
TRBV7-8,.,.,TRBJ2-3,CASSLAVAGSSTDTQYF,TGTGCCAGCAGCTTAGCGGTGGCGGGAAGTAGCACAGATACGCAGTATTTT
TRBV11-3,.,.,TRBJ2-1,CASSLTGGYGEQFF,TGTGCCAGCAGCTTGACAGGCGGGTACGGTGAGCAGTTCTTC
TRBV12-3/TRBV12-4,TRBD2,few,TRBJ2-3,CASSLSTSGVRYAYF,TGTGCCAGCAGTTTGTCGACTAGCGGTGTTAGATACGCGTATTTT
TRBV7-9,.,.,TRBJ2-7,CASSSRWGEQYF,TGTGCCAGCAGCTCGCGCTGGGGGGAGCAGTACTTC
TRBV5-1,.,.,TRBJ2-4,CASSLEGVDIQYF,TGCGCCAGCAGCTTGGAGGGGGTGGACATTCAGTACTTC
TRBV6-1,.,.,TRBJ1-2,CASSEEGTVYGYTF,TGTGCCAGCAGTGAAGAAGGGACGGTATATGGCTACACCTTC
TRBV12-3/TRBV12-4,.,.,TRBJ1-2,CASSSIRGYYGYTF,TGTGCCAGCAGCTCTATCAGGGGCTACTATGGCTACACCTTC
TRBV6-6,.,.,TRBJ2-3,CASSYLAGQSTDTQYF,TGTGCCAGCAGTTACCTGGCCGGACAGAGCACAGATACGCAGTATTTT
TRBV7-2,TRBD2,.,TRBJ2-1,CASSLPIKRERDEQFF,TGTGCCAGCAGCCTCCCCATTAAGCGGGAGAGGGATGAGCAGTTCTTC
TRBV27,TRBD1,.,TRBJ2-3,CASIMRGPGQGLSHWGTDTQYF,TGTGCCAGCATAATGAGAGGACCGGGACAGGGCCTATCGCATTGGGGTACAGATACGCAGTATTTT
TRBV27,.,few,TRBJ2-5,CASSTFGRERETQYF,TGTGCCAGCAGTACCTTCGGACGGGAGCGGGAGACCCAGTACTTC
TRBV5-1,.,.,TRBJ2-4,CASSLGLGKNIQYF,TGCGCCAGCAGCTTGGGGCTAGGAAAAAACATTCAGTACTTC
TRBV6-5,TRBD1,.,TRBJ2-7,CASRDSAHYEQYF,TGTGCCAGCCGGGACAGTGCCCACTACGAGCAGTACTTC
TRBV10-3,.,.,TRBJ1-2,CAISETRGSGPYGYTF,TGTGCCATCAGCGAAACCCGAGGGTCAGGACCCTATGGCTACACCTTC
TRBV28,.,.,TRBJ2-6,CATSGANVLTF,TGTGCCACGTCTGGGGCCAACGTCCTGACTTTC
TRBV20-1,.,.,TRBJ2-5,CSARLAPWEIQETQYF,TGCAGTGCTAGATTGGCCCCGTGGGAGATCCAAGAGACCCAGTACTTC
TRBV27,TRBD2,many,TRBJ2-3,CASSFGGITDTQYF,TGTGCCAGCAGTTTCGGGGGGATTACAGATACGCAGTATTTT
TRBV12-3/TRBV12-4,TRBD1,few,TRBJ2-2,CASSFGTGLDTGELFF,TGTGCCAGCAGTTTTGGGACAGGGCTGGACACCGGGGAGCTGTTTTTT
TRBV20-1,.,.,TRBJ1-2,CSARDQGWGYTF,TGCAGTGCTAGAGATCAGGGGTGGGGCTACACCTTC
TRBV28,.,.,TRBJ2-1,CASSPSEALLENEQFF,TGTGCCAGCAGTCCCAGTGAAGCACTCTTAGAAAATGAGCAGTTCTTC
TRBV21-1,.,once,TRBJ2-5,CASSKERGGRARRGQYF,TGTGCCAGCAGCAAAGAGAGAGGGGGGCGGGCTCGTAGGGGCCAGTACTTC
TRBV6-1,TRBD2,.,TRBJ2-1,CASNPAGVYNEQFF,TGTGCCAGCAATCCAGCGGGGGTCTACAATGAGCAGTTCTTC
TRBV9,.,.,TRBJ1-1,CASSVVSEAFF,TGTGCCAGCAGCGTAGTCTCTGAAGCTTTCTTT
TRBV9,.,.,TRBJ1-5,CASSVDAGRYQPQHF,TGTGCCAGCAGCGTAGATGCGGGGCGATATCAGCCCCAGCATTTT
TRBV27,.,.,TRBJ2-1,CASSLMQGLGNEQFF,TGTGCCAGCAGTTTAATGCAGGGTTTAGGCAATGAGCAGTTCTTC
TRBV6-2/TRBV6-3,.,few,TRBJ2-4,CASSYSLRGVAKNIQYF,TGTGCCAGCAGTTACTCGCTTCGGGGTGTAGCCAAAAACATTCAGTACTTC
TRBV6-6,TRBD2,few,TRBJ2-7,CASRAGAYYEQYF,TGTGCCAGTAGAGCGGGAGCTTATTACGAGCAGTACTTC
TRBV11-1,TRBD2,.,TRBJ2-1,CASSRRSGGLNEQFF,TGTGCCAGCAGCCGCAGAAGCGGGGGTTTGAATGAGCAGTTCTTC
TRBV29-1,TRBD1,once,TRBJ1-2,CIVQQGGYGYTF,TGCATCGTTCAACAGGGGGGCTATGGCTACACCTTC
TRBV20-1,TRBD2,.,TRBJ2-7,CSASSPGLAGVVYEQYF,TGCAGTGCTTCTTCTCCGGGACTAGCGGGAGTGGTCTACGAGCAGTACTTC
TRBV10-3,.,many,TRBJ2-3,CAISEIQSTDTQYF,TGTGCCATCAGTGAAATCCAGAGCACAGATACGCAGTATTTT
TRBV29-1,.,.,TRBJ1-5,CSARTDSNQPQHF,TGCAGCGCCCGGACCGATAGCAATCAGCCCCAGCATTTT
TRBV14,.,.,TRBJ2-2,CASSLGRVGELFF,TGTGCCAGCAGCCTCGGACGGGTCGGGGAGCTGTTTTTT
TRBV7-9,.,.,TRBJ2-7,CASSPPGGRPDEQYF,TGTGCCAGCAGCCCCCCGGGTGGGAGACCCGACGAGCAGTACTTC
TRBV12-3/TRBV12-4,.,.,TRBJ2-1,CASSLSVQGEQFF,TGTGCCAGCAGTCTTAGCGTCCAGGGTGAGCAGTTCTTC
TRBV20-1,TRBD2,.,TRBJ2-7,CSARTSGLSYEQYF,TGCAGTGCGCGAACTAGCGGTCTGTCCTACGAGCAGTACTTC
TRBV25-1,TRBD1,few,TRBJ1-1,CASTPDRPGGVTEAFF,TGTGCCAGCACTCCCGACCGGCCAGGGGGTGTCACTGAAGCTTTCTTT
TRBV6-5,TRBD1,.,TRBJ2-3,CASRQGWGTDTQYF,TGTGCCAGCAGACAGGGGTGGGGCACAGATACGCAGTATTTT